Ten or more counts support the clone carrying this TCR beta chain. Its antigen is as yet unknown. Each TCR beta library was made by quantitative 5'-RACE that incorporated molecular barcodes. TCRdb redid the calling of the 5' RACE reads with MiXCR, one entry per CDR3 protein. The sample carries 330,000 or so distinct CDR3 sequences, around 7.6% recorded once. This record belongs to a study of CD8 T cells in ankylosing spondylitis. Overall study findings and caveats: A CD8+ phenotype characterized the disease-linked clones, which were relatively rare in peripheral blood. Reportedly, matched ankylosing spondylitis synovial fluid was significantly enriched for disease-linked clones. For ankylosing spondylitis blood, a TCR beta motif of 7 to 9 highly homologous variants appeared characteristic.

Per germline, CDR1 MDHEN and CDR2 SYDVKM. The CDR3 is 14 residues long. The V and J ends lost 11 bases and 4 bases respectively, with 17 bases between them. The sequence came from a male donor with ankylosing spondylitis. This chain joins TRBV28 and TRBJ1-4; D is ambiguous. Sequences were obtained from blood, either unsorted or a sorted T cell fraction (not recorded which). CDR3 sequence (DNA): TGTGCCGCCAACGGACTGGACGATAATGAAAAACTGTTTTTT. Protein sequence: CAANGLDDNEKLFF.